This T cell receptor beta chain was recovered during a study of T cells after yellow fever vaccination. Conversion of TCR transcripts into cDNA relied on 5'RACE template switching, which added a universal primer site and UMIs. A single record per CDR3 protein comes from TCRdb applying MiXCR to the 5' RACE reads. The data hold around 500,000 distinct CDR3 sequences, with around a fifth observed a single time. J lost 1 base, V lost 0 bases, and 8 bases had no gene match. The CDR3 loop spans 17 amino acids. Looked up from germline, CDR1 is LGHNA and CDR2 is YSLEER. General study points: Booster sampling recovered most clones from primary vaccination (approximately 97% CD4, just over 85% CD8). Weaker overall, the secondary response nonetheless peaked faster (day 5 versus 15). Some clonotypes were seen in both the CD4 and the CD8 compartments. These made up a small share and likely arose from convergent recombination.

Only one count was recorded for this clonotype. As yet, its antigen is unknown. The chain has TRBV4-3 and TRBJ2-5, with 7 bases lining up with TRBD2. Source: PBMCs, taken roughly 20 days after the first yellow fever vaccination. This receptor was identified in a man younger than 35 who received the YFV17D yellow fever vaccine. This CDR3 is CASSQDHLGGSQETQYF. CDR3 sequence (DNA): TGCGCCAGCAGCCAAGATCACCTCGGGGGGTCCCAAGAGACCCAGTACTTC.